Detailed here is one T cell receptor (beta chain). Its matching antigen is unknown. The data belong to a study of blood T cells in healthy people across ages. Overall study results and limits: Total diversity from one million sequenced T cells was likely underestimated.

Through a sample-barcoded 5' primer and a J-beta primer mix, a second PCR was run for about 7 to 12 cycles. TCRdb re-called the 5' RACE reads through MiXCR, storing one row per CDR3 protein. This sample has 870,000 or so distinct CDR3 sequences, with more than 25% found just once. Germline CDR1 reads SQVTM; CDR2 reads ANQGSEA. The trim removed 4 bases at V and 2 bases at J, leaving 1 base unmatched. CDR3 length: 13 amino acids. This clonotype was sampled from a woman older than 75 in good health. Sequencing used blood. The genes are TRBV29-1 and TRBJ1-5, with 8 positions matching TRBD1. CDR3 in amino acids: CSVVDRGNQPQHF. In DNA, the CDR3 is TGCAGCGTTGTGGACAGGGGCAATCAGCCCCAGCATTTT.